The clone carrying this T cell receptor (beta chain) was counted only a few times. Its antigen is not known. This sample was included in a study of blood T cells in healthy people across ages. It was with a sample-barcoded 5' primer and a J-beta primer mix that a second PCR of about 6 to 12 cycles was run. One entry per CDR3 protein results from TCRdb running MiXCR on the 5' RACE reads. The top ten clones hold under 4.5% of a sample with 500,000 to 650,000 distinct CDR3 sequences, over 25% of them seen once. General study results and limits: Diversity figures derived from one million T cells were judged to underestimate the true value.

These data also formed part of another study, on T cells of mothers and their children.

The specimen sequenced was blood. This clonotype was obtained from a boy aged 2 to 9 in good health.

The CDR3 DNA follows: TGTGCCAGCAGTTTGACAGGGAACAATCAGCCCCAGCATTTT. Its translation is CASSLTGNNQPQHF. The chain uses TRBV12-3 or TRBV12-4 and TRBJ1-5, with 7 bases matching TRBD1. The CDR3 length is 14 residues. V was pared by 3 bases and J by 3 bases, with 2 bases of the junction left unmatched.